The present TCR beta chain was sequenced within a study of T cells in Graves' hyperthyroidism and ophthalmopathy. Among the patients, aged 18 to 65, hyperthyroidism was newly diagnosed and had lasted under 2 months. Based on clinical symptoms, serum thyroxine and TRAb, thyroid ultrasound and orbital computed tomography, diagnoses were reached. Many counts were recorded for this clonotype. Antigen specificity is unknown. Study outcomes and limitations: A 13 V-J signature model discriminated ophthalmopathy versus stable hyperthyroidism. Most thyroid clonotypes with frequency above 0.001 were detected in blood.

RNA transcripts yielded amplified TCR beta CDR3 regions. HTBI primers were employed in a first-round RT-PCR of the TCR CDR3. TCRdb re-analysed the multiplex PCR reads in MiXCR, keeping a single row per CDR3 protein. This sample has under 300,000 distinct CDR3 sequences, with less than 15% found just once. Germline V gives CDR1 SGHAT, CDR2 FQNNGV. The CDR3 is 17 amino acids. The ends were cut back, 0 bases at V and 7 bases at J, with 19 bases in the middle. This receptor was identified in a woman aged 25 to 45 with Graves' hyperthyroidism that later progressed to Graves' ophthalmopathy. The genes are TRBV11-2 and TRBJ2-1; no firm D call. Sequences were obtained from blood. CDR3 sequence reads: CASSLDLGSAVRNEQFF. The CDR3 bases are TGTGCCAGCAGCTTAGATCTAGGTTCTGCGGTACGAAATGAGCAGTTCTTC. Together with reference TRBV11-2 and TRBJ2-1, the CDR3 gives the full variable domain: EAGVAQSPRYKIIEKRQSVAFWCNPISGHATLYWYQQILGQGPKLLIQFQNNGVVDDSQLPKDRFSAERLKGVDSTLKIQPAKLEDSAVYLCASSLDLGSAVRNEQFFGPGTRLTVL.